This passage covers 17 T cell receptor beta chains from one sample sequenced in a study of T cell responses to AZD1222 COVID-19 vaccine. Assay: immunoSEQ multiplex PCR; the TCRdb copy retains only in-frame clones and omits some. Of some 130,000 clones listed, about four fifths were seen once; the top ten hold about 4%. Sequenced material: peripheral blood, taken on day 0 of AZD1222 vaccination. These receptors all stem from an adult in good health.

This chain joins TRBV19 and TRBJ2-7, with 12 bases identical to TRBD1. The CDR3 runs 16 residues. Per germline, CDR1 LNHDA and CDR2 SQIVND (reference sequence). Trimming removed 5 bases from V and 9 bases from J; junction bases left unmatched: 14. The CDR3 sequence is CASSGGQGAATLVQYF. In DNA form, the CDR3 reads TGTGCCAGTAGTGGGGGACAGGGGGCAGCCACTTTGGTGCAGTACTTC.

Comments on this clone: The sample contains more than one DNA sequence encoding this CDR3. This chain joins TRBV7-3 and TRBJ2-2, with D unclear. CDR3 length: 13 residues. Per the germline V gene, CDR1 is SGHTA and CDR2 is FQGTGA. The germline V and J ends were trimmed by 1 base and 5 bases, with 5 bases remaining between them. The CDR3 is CASSLRGTGELFF. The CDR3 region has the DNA TGTGCCAGCAGCTTAAGGGGAACCGGGGAGCTGTTTTTT.

CDR3 region: CASSLAGTTVNGYTF. Written as DNA, the CDR3 is TGTGCCAGCAGTTTAGCAGGGACCACGGTCAACGGCTACACCTTC. V and J are TRBV28 and TRBJ1-2; D perhaps matches TRBD1 (5 bases). The germline CDR1 and CDR2 sequences are MDHEN and SYDVKM. This CDR3 region has 15 residues. The ends were cut back, 2 bases at V and 8 bases at J, with 18 bases in the middle.

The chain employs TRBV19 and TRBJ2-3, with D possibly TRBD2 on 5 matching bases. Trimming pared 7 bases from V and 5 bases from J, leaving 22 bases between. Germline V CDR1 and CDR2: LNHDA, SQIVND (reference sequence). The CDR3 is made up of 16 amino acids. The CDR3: CASIPQHGVFIDTQYF. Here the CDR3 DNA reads TGTGCCAGTATTCCCCAACACGGGGTTTTTATAGATACGCAGTATTTT.

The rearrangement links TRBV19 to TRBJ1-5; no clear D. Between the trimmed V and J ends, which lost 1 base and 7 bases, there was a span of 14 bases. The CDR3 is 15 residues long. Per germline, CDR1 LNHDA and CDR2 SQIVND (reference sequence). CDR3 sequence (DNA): TGTGCCAGTAGTATAGTTGAAAGGTTTGGACAGCCCCAGCATTTT. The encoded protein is CASSIVERFGQPQHF.

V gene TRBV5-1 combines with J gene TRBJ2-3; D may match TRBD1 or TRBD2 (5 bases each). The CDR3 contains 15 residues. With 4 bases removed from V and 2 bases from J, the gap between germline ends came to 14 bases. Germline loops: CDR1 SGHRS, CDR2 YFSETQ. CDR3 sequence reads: CASSPGPIVTDTQYF. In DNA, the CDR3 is TGCGCCAGCAGCCCGGGACCGATTGTCACAGATACGCAGTATTTT.

The CDR3 protein is CASSILRGLNGYTF. The CDR3 nucleotides are TGTGCCAGTAGTATTCTCCGGGGTCTTAATGGCTACACCTTC. The J gene is TRBJ1-2, the V gene TRBV19, with D unclear. V was clipped by 3 bases and J by 6 bases, with 14 bases between them. CDR1 is LNHDA, CDR2 SQIVND, per germline (reference sequence). The CDR3 runs to 14 residues.

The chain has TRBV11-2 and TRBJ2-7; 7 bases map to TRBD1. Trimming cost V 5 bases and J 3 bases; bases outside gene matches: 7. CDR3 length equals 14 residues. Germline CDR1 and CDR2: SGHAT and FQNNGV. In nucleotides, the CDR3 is TGTGCCAGCAGCCCCGGGACAGCCGGCTACGAGCAGTACTTC. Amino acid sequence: CASSPGTAGYEQYF.

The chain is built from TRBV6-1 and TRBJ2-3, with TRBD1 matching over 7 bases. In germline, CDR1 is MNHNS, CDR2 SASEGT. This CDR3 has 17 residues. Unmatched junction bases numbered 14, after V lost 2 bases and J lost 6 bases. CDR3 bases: TGTGCCAGCAGTGAAAGGAAGACAGGGATTGTTGGGGATACGCAGTATTTT. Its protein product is CASSERKTGIVGDTQYF.

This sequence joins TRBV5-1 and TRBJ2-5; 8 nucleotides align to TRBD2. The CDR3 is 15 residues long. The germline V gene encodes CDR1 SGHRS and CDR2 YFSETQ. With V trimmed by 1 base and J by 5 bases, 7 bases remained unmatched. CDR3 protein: CASSLSSGGLETQYF. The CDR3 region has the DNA TGCGCCAGCAGCTTGTCGTCGGGGGGGCTGGAGACCCAGTACTTC. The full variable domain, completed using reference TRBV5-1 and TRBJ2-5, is KAGVTQTPRYLIKTRGQQVTLSCSPISGHRSVSWYQQTPGQGLQFLFEYFSETQRNKGNFPGRFSGRQFSNSRSEMNVSTLELGDSALYLCASSLSSGGLETQYFGPGTRLLVL.

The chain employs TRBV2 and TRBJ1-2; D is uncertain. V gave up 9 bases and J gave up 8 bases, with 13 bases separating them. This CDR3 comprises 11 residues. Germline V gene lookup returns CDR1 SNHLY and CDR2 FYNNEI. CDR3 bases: TGTGCCAGTACATTCTTATCGGGCTACACCTTC. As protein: CASTFLSGYTF.

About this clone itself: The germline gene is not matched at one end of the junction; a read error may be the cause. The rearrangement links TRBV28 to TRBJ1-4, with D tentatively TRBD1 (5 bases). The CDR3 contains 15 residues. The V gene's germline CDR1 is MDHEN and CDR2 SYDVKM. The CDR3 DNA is TGTGCCAGCAGTAACGGGGGGGGACCTAATGAAAACCTGTTTTTT. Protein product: CASSNGGGPNENLFF.

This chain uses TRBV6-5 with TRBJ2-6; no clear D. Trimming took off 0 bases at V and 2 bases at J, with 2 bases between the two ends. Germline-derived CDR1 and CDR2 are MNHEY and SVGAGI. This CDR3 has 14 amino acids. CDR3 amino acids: CASSYSPGANVLTF. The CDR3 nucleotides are TGTGCCAGCAGTTACTCGCCTGGGGCCAACGTCCTGACTTTC.

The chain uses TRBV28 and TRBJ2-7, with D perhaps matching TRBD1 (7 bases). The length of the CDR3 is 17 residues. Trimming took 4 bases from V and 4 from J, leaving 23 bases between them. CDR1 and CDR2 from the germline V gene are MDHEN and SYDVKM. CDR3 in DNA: TGTGCCAGCAGTTCCCCGGGGGTAGGGGGCAGAAGGTACGAGCAGTACTTC. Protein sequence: CASSSPGVGGRRYEQYF. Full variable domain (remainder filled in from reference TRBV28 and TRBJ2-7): DVKVTQSSRYLVKRTGEKVFLECVQDMDHENMFWYRQDPGLGLRLIYFSYDVKMKEKGDIPEGYSVSREKKERFSLILESASTNQTSMYLCASSSPGVGGRRYEQYFGPGTRLTVT.

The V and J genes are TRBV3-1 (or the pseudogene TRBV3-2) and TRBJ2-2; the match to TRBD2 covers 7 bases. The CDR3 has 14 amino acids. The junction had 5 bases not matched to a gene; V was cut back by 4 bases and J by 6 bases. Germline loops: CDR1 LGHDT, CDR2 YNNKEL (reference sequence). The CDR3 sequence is CASSLNAGAGELFF. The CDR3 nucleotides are TGTGCCAGCAGCCTAAACGCGGGGGCCGGGGAGCTGTTTTTT.

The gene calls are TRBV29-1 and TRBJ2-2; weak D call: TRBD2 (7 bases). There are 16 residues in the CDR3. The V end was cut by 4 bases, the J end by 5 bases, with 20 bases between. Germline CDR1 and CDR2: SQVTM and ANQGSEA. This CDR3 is CSVVPRGGEGTGELFF. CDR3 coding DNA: TGCAGCGTTGTTCCCCGAGGGGGGGAGGGAACCGGGGAGCTGTTTTTT.

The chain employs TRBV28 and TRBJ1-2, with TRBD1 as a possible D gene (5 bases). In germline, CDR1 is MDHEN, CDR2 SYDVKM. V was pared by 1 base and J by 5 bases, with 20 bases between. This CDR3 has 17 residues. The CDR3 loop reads CASSLYGAANSGYGYTF. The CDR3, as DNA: TGTGCCAGCAGTTTATATGGGGCGGCCAATTCAGGGTATGGCTACACCTTC.